Below, 16 T cell receptor beta chains from the same sample are listed, as sequenced in a study of beta chain features in type 1 diabetes. General study points: There was a moderate but significant shortening of TCRB CDR3s in all four CD4+ subsets of Type 1 diabetes patients.

These receptors have no known antigen. Isolated RNA was reverse transcribed in full, so expressed TCRB transcripts were sequenced. The repertoire was sequenced with immunoSEQ multiplex PCR; TCRdb's copy has only in-frame clones and lacks some. The data hold under 200,000 clones, with 6.5% to 10% observed a single time. Source material: central memory CD4+ T cells from blood. The receptors stem from a woman under 30 with type 1 diabetes.

The rearrangement joins TRBV4-2 to TRBJ2-3, with TRBD2 matching over 9 bases. Germline lookup yields CDR1 LGHNA and CDR2 YNFKEQ. Losses at the gene ends were 2 bases for V and 3 bases for J; bases not matched to a gene: 30. The CDR3 totals 24 residues. DNA of the CDR3: TGTGCCAGCAGCCAACCGGGACTAGCTTCGGGAGGAGGCATTCGCCTATCCGAAACAGATACGCAGTATTTT. Translated, it gives CASSQPGLASGGGIRLSETDTQYF.

Comments on this clone: Different DNA sequences within this sample yield the same CDR3. V is TRBV7-9 and J is TRBJ2-7; D unresolved. CDR3 length equals 14 residues. Germline CDR1 is SEHNR and CDR2 is FQNEAQ (reference sequence). The V gene lost 3 bases and the J gene lost 0 bases, with 9 bases spanning the gap. CDR3 amino acids: CASSFDKSSYEQYF. The CDR3 nucleotides are TGTGCCAGCAGCTTTGACAAGAGCTCCTACGAGCAGTACTTC.

In this sample, this clone turned up a few times. CDR3 nucleotides: TGCGCCAGCAGCTTGGGACTAGCGGGAGTAGGCGAGCAGTACTTC. Encoded protein: CASSLGLAGVGEQYF. The chain couples TRBV5-1 to TRBJ2-7, with 12 bases aligning to TRBD2. The CDR3 runs to 15 residues. The germline V gene encodes CDR1 SGHRS and CDR2 YFSETQ. After removal of 0 bases from V and 6 bases from J, the junction contained 4 bases not matched to a gene.

This clone was observed a handful of times. V is TRBV29-1 and J is TRBJ2-3; 8 bases agree with TRBD1. The junction had 3 bases not matched to a gene; V was cut back by 4 bases and J by 3 bases. The germline V gene has CDR1 SQVTM and CDR2 ANQGSEA. The CDR3 is 13 amino acids. For the CDR3, the DNA is TGCAGCGTTGGACAGGGGACGACAGATACGCAGTATTTT. Translated, it gives CSVGQGTTDTQYF.

There are a few counts of this clone. V and J are TRBV4-1 and TRBJ1-1; D remains ambiguous. This CDR3 is built from 13 residues. Germline CDR1 MGHRA, CDR2 YSYEKL. V shed 2 bases and J shed 5 bases, with 9 bases lying between them. Written as DNA, the CDR3 is TGCGCCAGCAGCCAACTTACATGGACTGAAGCTTTCTTT. The encoded protein is CASSQLTWTEAFF.

This clone showed up just a few times. This chain joins TRBV4-3 and TRBJ2-2; D possibly corresponds to TRBD2 (7 bases). Trimming removed 0 bases at V and 4 bases at J, with 9 bases between. This CDR3 comprises 15 residues. The germline gives CDR1 LGHNA, CDR2 YSLEER. DNA for the CDR3: TGCGCCAGCAGCCAAGAAGGGGGGGCCACCGGGGAGCTGTTTTTT. Translation gives CASSQEGGATGELFF.

The V and J genes are TRBV28 and TRBJ2-1, with D possibly TRBD2 on 5 matching bases. The germline V gene encodes CDR1 MDHEN and CDR2 SYDVKM. CDR3 length equals 13 residues. The ends were cut back, 7 bases at V and 6 bases at J, with 13 bases in the middle. The CDR3 DNA is TGTGCCAGCAACTCACCGGGAAGCAATGAGCAGTTCTTC. This translates into CASNSPGSNEQFF.

The chain is built from TRBV10-3 and TRBJ2-3, with 8 bases fitting TRBD2. V lost 7 bases to trimming and J lost 0 bases; unmatched junction nucleotides: 3. The CDR3 is 14 residues long. Germline assignment: CDR1 ENHRY and CDR2 SYGVKD. The CDR3 loop is CAIKERESTDTQYF. CDR3 bases: TGTGCCATCAAAGAGCGGGAGAGCACAGATACGCAGTATTTT.

This sequence joins TRBV5-4 and TRBJ2-7; D might be TRBD2 (6 bases). The CDR3 runs to 15 residues. Germline V gene sequence: CDR1 SGHNT, CDR2 YYREEE (reference sequence). Between the trimmed V and J ends, which lost 5 bases and 2 bases, there was a span of 17 bases. CDR3 DNA: TGTGCCAGCAGTCCTCGGGACTCCCAAGCCTACGAGCAGTACTTC. Amino acids: CASSPRDSQAYEQYF.

The chain is built from TRBV2 and TRBJ2-7, with D possibly TRBD1 on 6 matching bases. Germline values: CDR1 SNHLY, CDR2 FYNNEI. The CDR3 extends over 14 amino acids. Deletions cut 5 bases from V and 2 bases from J, with 13 bases between. This chain's CDR3 is CASSKDRRTYEQYF. The CDR3 DNA is TGTGCCAGCAGTAAGGACAGACGAACCTACGAGCAGTACTTC.

In its sample, this clone was seen a few times. In the same sample, other DNA sequences code for this CDR3. The chain links TRBV7-2 to TRBJ2-5; D possibly corresponds to TRBD1 (5 bases). This CDR3 region has 14 residues. Trimming stripped 3 bases from V and 2 bases from J, with 10 bases between. The V gene's germline CDR1 is SGHTA and CDR2 FQGNSA. The CDR3 reads CASSLGQGQETQYF. In DNA form, the CDR3 reads TGTGCCAGCAGCTTGGGGCAGGGTCAAGAGACCCAGTACTTC.

This clone occurred a few times. The chain employs TRBV14 and TRBJ1-1; D is unclear. The CDR3 has 13 amino acids. Trimming stripped 3 bases from V and 0 bases from J, with 5 bases between. Looked up from germline, CDR1 is SGHDN and CDR2 is FVKESK. CDR3 in DNA: TGTGCCAGCAGCCAGAACATGAACACTGAAGCTTTCTTT. Amino acid sequence: CASSQNMNTEAFF.

The V call is TRBV28, the J call TRBJ2-7; 8 bases align to TRBD2. The CDR3 sequence is 13 residues long. V shed 10 bases and J 2 bases; nucleotides not matched to a gene: 7. CDR1 is MDHEN, CDR2 SYDVKM, per germline. CDR3 in DNA: TGTGCCACCCGGACTAGCCCGACCTACGAGCAGTACTTC. Translating it yields CATRTSPTYEQYF.

The V call is TRBV18, the J call TRBJ2-7; a possible D gene is TRBD1 (6 bases). This CDR3 is 12 amino acids long. Looked up from germline, CDR1 is KGHSH and CDR2 is LQKENI. V was pared by 2 bases and J by 5 bases, with 7 bases between. The DNA of the CDR3 is TGTGCCAGCTCACCAACAGGGAACGAGCAGTACTTC. Amino acid sequence: CASSPTGNEQYF. Using reference TRBV18 and TRBJ2-7 for the parts outside the CDR3, the full variable domain is NAGVMQNPRHLVRRRGQEARLRCSPMKGHSHVYWYRQLPEEGLKFMVYLQKENIIDESGMPKERFSAEFPKEGPSILRIQQVVRGDSAAYFCASSPTGNEQYFGPGTRLTVT.

This clone was counted a few times. CDR3 protein: CASSPYREVYEQYF. In nucleotides, the CDR3 is TGTGCCAGCAGCCCGTACAGAGAAGTCTACGAGCAGTACTTC. The V gene is TRBV7-9, the J gene TRBJ2-7; unclear D gene. This CDR3 comprises 14 residues. CDR1 is SEHNR, CDR2 FQNEAQ, per germline (reference sequence). Trimming stripped 5 bases from V and 3 bases from J, with 14 bases between.

The chain couples TRBV7-2 to TRBJ1-1; tentative D call: TRBD1 (6 bases). Germline values: CDR1 SGHTA, CDR2 FQGNSA. V lost 6 bases to trimming and J lost 5 bases, with 16 bases between them. CDR3 length: 14 residues. The CDR3, as DNA: TGTGCCAGCAGACAGGGTGTAGCAGTAACTGAAGCTTTCTTT. Its protein product is CASRQGVAVTEAFF.